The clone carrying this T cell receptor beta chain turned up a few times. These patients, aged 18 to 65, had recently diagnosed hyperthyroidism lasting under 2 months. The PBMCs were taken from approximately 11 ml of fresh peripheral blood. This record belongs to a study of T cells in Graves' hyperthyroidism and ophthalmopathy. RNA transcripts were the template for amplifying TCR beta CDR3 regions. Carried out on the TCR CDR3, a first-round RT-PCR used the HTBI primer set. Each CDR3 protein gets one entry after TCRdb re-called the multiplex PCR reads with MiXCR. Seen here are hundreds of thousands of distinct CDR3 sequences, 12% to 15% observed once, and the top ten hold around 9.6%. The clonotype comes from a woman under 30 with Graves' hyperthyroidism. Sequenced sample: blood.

The CDR3 DNA reads TGCGCCAGCAGCCAAGATCGGGCAGGGACAAGATTTGGGGAGCAGTTCTTC. Protein product: CASSQDRAGTRFGEQFF. The chain carries TRBV4-1 and TRBJ2-1, with D perhaps matching TRBD1 (6 bases). V lost 0 bases to trimming and J lost 10 bases, with 22 bases between them. The CDR3 spans 17 residues. CDR1 and CDR2 from the germline V gene are MGHRA and YSYEKL.